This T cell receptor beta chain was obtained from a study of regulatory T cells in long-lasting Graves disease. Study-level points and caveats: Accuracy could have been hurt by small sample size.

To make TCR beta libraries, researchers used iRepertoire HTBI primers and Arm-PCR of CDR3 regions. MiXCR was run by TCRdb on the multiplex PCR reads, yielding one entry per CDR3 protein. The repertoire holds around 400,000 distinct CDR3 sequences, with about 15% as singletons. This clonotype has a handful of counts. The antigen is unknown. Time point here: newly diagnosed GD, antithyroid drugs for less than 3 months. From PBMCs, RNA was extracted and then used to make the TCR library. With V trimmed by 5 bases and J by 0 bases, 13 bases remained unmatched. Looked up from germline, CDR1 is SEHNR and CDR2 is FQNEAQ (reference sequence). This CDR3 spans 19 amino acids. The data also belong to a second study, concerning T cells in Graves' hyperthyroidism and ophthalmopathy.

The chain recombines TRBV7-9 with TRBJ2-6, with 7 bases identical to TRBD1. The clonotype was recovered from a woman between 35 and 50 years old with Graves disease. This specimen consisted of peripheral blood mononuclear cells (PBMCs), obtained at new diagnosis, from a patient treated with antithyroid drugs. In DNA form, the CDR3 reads TGTGCCAGCAGCCCGAGGCTCGGACAGGCCAACTCTGGGGCCAACGTCCTGACTTTC. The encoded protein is CASSPRLGQANSGANVLTF.